This T cell receptor (beta chain) was sequenced for a study of blood T cell repertoires in COVID-19. Study-wide context: Researchers got acute and convalescent COVID-19 samples from the United States, Italy and Spain. PBMCs, B-cell-depleted T cells, or T cells were the source of the cDNA or gDNA that made up the material.

Per the original methods: Amplification from reference gene primers served as the basis for estimated nucleated cell counts. Measured with immunoSEQ multiplex PCR; TCRdb has only the in-frame clones, and not every one. For V, J and clone size, that table is used; D and trimming come from the DNA. The sample shows 270,000 or so clones, 86% of them seen only once. The CDR3 loop spans 18 amino acids. The germline V gene encodes CDR1 SGHRS and CDR2 YFSETQ. V was pared by 0 bases and J by 2 bases, with 15 bases between. The sequencing input was peripheral blood. This chain connects TRBV5-1 to TRBJ1-6; unclear D gene. The receptor was isolated from a woman aged 25 to 39 with active or convalescent COVID-19. This CDR3 reads CASSLETVLPPYNSPLHF. DNA of the CDR3: TGCGCCAGCAGCTTGGAAACAGTCCTCCCTCCCTATAATTCACCCCTCCACTTT.